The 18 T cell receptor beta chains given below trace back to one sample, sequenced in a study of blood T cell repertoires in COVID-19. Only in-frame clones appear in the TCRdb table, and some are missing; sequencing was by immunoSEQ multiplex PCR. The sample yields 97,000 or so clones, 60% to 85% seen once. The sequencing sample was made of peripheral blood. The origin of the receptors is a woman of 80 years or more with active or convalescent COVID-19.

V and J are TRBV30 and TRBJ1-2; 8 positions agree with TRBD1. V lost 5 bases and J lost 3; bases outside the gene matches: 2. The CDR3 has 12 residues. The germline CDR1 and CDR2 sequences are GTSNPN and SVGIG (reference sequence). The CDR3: CAWDRGDYGYTF. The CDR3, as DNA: TGTGCCTGGGACAGGGGTGACTATGGCTACACCTTC.

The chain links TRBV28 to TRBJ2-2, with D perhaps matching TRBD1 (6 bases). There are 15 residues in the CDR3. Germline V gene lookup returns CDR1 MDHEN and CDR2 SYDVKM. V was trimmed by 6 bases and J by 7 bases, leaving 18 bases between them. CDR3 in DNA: TGTGCCAGCAGGATTTCACAGGGTCCAAGCGGGGAGCTGTTTTTT. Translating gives CASRISQGPSGELFF.

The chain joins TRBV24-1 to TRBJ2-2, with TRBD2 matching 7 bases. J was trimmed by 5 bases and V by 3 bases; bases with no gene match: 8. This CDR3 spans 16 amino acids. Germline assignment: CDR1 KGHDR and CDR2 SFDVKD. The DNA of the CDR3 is TGTGCCACCAGTGATGGGGGGGGGATACGTACCGGGGAGCTGTTTTTT. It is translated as CATSDGGGIRTGELFF.

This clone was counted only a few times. CDR3 sequence: CASSQDRAGDNYGYTF. The CDR3, as DNA: TGCGCCAGCAGCCAAGATAGGGCAGGGGATAACTATGGCTACACCTTC. The chain is built from TRBV4-1 and TRBJ1-2; a weak D match, TRBD1 (6 bases). The germline V gene encodes CDR1 MGHRA and CDR2 YSYEKL. Trimming removed 0 bases from V and 1 base from J, with 12 bases in between. The CDR3 loop spans 16 amino acids.

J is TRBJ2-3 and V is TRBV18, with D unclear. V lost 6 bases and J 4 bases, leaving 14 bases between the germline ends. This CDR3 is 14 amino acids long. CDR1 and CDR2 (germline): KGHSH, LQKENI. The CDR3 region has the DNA TGTGCCAGCTCCTCGTCAAGGAGAGCAGATACGCAGTATTTT. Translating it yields CASSSSRRADTQYF.

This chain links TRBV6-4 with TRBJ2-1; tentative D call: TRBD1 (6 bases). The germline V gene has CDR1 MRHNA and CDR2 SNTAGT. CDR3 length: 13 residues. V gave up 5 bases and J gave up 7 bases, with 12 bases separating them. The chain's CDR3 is CASSPQGLNEQFF. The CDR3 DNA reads TGTGCCAGCAGTCCTCAGGGGCTAAATGAGCAGTTCTTC.

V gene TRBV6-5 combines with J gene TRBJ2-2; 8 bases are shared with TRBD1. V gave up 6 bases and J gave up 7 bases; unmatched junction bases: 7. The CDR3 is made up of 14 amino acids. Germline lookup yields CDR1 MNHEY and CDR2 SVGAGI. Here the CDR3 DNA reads TGTGCCAGCAGCCGGACAGGGTTCATCGGGGAGCTGTTTTTT. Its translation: CASSRTGFIGELFF.

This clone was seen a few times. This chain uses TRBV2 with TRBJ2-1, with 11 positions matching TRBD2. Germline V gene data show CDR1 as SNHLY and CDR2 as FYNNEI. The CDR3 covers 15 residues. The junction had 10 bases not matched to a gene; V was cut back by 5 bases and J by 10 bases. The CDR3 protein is CASSFLAGGGPEQFF. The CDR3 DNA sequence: TGTGCCAGCAGTTTCTTAGCGGGAGGGGGCCCCGAGCAGTTCTTC.

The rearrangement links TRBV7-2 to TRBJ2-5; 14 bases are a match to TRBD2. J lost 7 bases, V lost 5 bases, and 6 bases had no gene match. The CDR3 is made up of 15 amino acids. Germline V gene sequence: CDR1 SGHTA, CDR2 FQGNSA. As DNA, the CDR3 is TGTGCCAGCAGCCCGGGGACTAGCGGGAGAGGGACCCAGTACTTC. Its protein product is CASSPGTSGRGTQYF.

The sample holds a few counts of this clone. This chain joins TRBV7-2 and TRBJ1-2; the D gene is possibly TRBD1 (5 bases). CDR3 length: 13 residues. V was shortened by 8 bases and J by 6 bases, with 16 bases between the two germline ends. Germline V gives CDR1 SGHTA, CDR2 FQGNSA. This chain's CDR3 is CASGLQDFDGYTF. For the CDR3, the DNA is TGTGCCAGCGGACTACAGGATTTTGATGGCTACACCTTC.

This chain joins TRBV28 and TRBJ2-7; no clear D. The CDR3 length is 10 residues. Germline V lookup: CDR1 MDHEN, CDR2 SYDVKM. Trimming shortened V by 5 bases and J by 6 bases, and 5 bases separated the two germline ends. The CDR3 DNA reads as TGTGCCAGCAGTCTTCTCGAGCAGTACTTC. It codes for CASSLLEQYF.

The CDR3, as DNA: TGTGCCAGTAGTTCTCCCGGACAGACCACCTACGAGCAGTACTTC. Translating it yields CASSSPGQTTYEQYF. J is TRBJ2-7 and V is TRBV19, with D perhaps TRBD1 (6 bases). Germline loops: CDR1 LNHDA, CDR2 SQIVND (reference sequence). The CDR3 sequence is 15 residues long. Trimming removed 5 bases from V and 2 bases from J, with 16 bases in between. Full variable domain (rest looked up from reference TRBV19 and TRBJ2-7): DGGITQSPKYLFRKEGQNVTLSCEQNLNHDAMYWYRQDPGQGLRLIYYSQIVNDFQKGDIAEGYSVSREKKESFPLTVTSAQKNPTAFYLCASSSPGQTTYEQYFGPGTRLTVT.

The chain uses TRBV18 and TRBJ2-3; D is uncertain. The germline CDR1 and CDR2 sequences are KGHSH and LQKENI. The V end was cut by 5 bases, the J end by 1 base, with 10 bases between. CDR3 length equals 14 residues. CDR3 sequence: CASSALGGTDTQYF. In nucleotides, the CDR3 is TGTGCCAGCTCAGCGCTAGGAGGCACAGATACGCAGTATTTT.

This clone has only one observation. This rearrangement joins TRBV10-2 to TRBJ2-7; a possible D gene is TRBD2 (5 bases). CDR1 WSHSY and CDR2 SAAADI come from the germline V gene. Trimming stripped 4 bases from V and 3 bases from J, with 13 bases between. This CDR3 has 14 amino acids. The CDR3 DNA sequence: TGCGCCAGCAGTGTCACACTAGGCCGCTACGAGCAGTACTTC. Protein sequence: CASSVTLGRYEQYF.

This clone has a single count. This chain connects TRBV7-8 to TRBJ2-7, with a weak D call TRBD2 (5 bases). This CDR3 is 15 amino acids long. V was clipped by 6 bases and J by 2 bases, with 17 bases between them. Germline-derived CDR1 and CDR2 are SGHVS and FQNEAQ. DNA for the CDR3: TGTGCCAGCAGTTTCCAGACTGGAGGAGCCTACGAGCAGTACTTC. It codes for CASSFQTGGAYEQYF.

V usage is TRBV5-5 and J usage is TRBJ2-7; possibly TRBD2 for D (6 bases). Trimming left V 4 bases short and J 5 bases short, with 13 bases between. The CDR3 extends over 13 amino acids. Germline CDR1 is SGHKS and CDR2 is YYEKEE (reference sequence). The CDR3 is CASSRSIADEQYF. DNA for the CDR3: TGTGCCAGCAGCCGATCAATAGCGGACGAGCAGTACTTC.

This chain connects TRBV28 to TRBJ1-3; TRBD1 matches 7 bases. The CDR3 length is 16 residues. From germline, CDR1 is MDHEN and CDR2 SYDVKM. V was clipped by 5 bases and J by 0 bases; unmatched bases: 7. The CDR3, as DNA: TGTGCCAGCAGTCCTTCGGGACAGATCTCTGGAAACACCATATATTTT. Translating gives CASSPSGQISGNTIYF.

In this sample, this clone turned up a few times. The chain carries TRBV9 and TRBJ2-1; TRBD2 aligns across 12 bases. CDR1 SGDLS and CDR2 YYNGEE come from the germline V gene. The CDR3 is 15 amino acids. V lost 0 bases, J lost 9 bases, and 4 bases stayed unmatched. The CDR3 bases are TGTGCCAGCAGCGTAGATGTGACTAGCGGGAGTGAGCAGTTCTTC. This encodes CASSVDVTSGSEQFF.